The clone carrying this TCR beta chain was detected only once. TCRdb's table, derived via immunoSEQ multiplex PCR, lists solely in-frame clones and lacks some. The data show 250,000 or so clones, 70% to 90% seen once. Clinical history reported by participants formed the basis on which cohorts were assigned. The data were obtained in a study of blood T cell repertoires in COVID-19. Study background: From the United States, Italy and Spain came samples of acute and convalescent COVID-19. T cells, B-cell-depleted T cells, or PBMCs provided the cDNA or gDNA that served as material.

Trimming took off 7 bases at V and 1 base at J, with 10 bases between the two ends. This CDR3 is 13 amino acids long. The chain couples TRBV12-3 or TRBV12-4 to TRBJ1-1; D is undetermined. Sequencing was performed on PBMCs or T cells enriched from blood (not recorded which). This receptor was obtained from a woman in her fifties or sixties who had recovered from COVID-19. The CDR3 reads CASTPLANTEAFF. The CDR3 DNA reads TGTGCCAGCACCCCGTTGGCGAACACTGAAGCTTTCTTT.